Sequencing of this T cell receptor beta chain was carried out in a study of T cells after yellow fever vaccination. One entry per CDR3 protein results from TCRdb running MiXCR on the 5' RACE reads. The table records 620,000 or so distinct CDR3 sequences, about 12% of them present only once. V dropped 4 bases and J dropped 9; count of bases not matched to a gene: 7. The CDR3 is 15 residues long. Per the germline V gene, CDR1 is LGHDT and CDR2 is YNNKEL (reference sequence). V gene TRBV3-1 combines with J gene TRBJ2-1; 12 nucleotides match TRBD2. The receptor was isolated from a man aged 25-45 years who received the YFV17D yellow fever vaccine. The input for sequencing was PBMCs, taken on the day of the yellow fever booster vaccination. The CDR3 sequence is CASSPRLAGEGEQFF. The CDR3 region has the DNA TGTGCCAGCAGCCCACGACTAGCGGGAGAGGGTGAGCAGTTCTTC.